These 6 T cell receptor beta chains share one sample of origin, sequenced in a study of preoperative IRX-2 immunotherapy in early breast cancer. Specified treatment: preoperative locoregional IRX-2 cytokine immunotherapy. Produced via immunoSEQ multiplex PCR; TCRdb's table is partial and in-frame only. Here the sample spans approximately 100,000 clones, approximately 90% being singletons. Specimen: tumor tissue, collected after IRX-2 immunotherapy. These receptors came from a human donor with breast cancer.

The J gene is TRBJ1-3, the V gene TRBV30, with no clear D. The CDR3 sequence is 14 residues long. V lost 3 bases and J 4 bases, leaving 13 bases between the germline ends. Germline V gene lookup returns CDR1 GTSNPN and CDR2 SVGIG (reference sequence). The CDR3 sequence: CAWRAGPIGNTIYF. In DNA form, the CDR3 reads TGTGCCTGGAGAGCCGGGCCGATCGGAAACACCATATATTTT. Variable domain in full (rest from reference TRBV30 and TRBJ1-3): SQTIHQWPATLVQPVGSPLSLECTVEGTSNPNLYWYRQAAGRGLQLLFYSVGIGQISSEVPQNLSASRPQDRQFILSSKKLLLSDSGFYLCAWRAGPIGNTIYFGEGSWLTVV.

CDR3 in amino acids: CASSPPGLRNTIYF. CDR3 DNA: TGTGCCAGCAGCCCACCGGGACTTCGAAACACCATATATTTT. The chain couples TRBV7-6 to TRBJ1-3; the D gene is possibly TRBD1 (5 bases). Trimming left V 5 bases short and J 5 bases short, with 13 bases between. Germline values: CDR1 SGHVS, CDR2 FNYEAQ. The CDR3 consists of 14 residues. Drawing the rest from reference TRBV7-6 and TRBJ1-3, the complete variable domain is GAGVSQSPRYKVTKRGQDVALRCDPISGHVSLYWYRQALGQGPEFLTYFNYEAQQDKSGLPNDRFSAERPEGSISTLTIQRTEQRDSAMYRCASSPPGLRNTIYFGEGSWLTVV.

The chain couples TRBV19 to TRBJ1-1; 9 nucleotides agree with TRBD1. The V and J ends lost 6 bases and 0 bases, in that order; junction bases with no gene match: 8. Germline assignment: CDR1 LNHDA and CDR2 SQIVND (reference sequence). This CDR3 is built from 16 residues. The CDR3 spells CASRGQGRGVNTEAFF. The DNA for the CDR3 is TGTGCCAGTAGGGGACAGGGAAGGGGTGTGAACACTGAAGCTTTCTTT.

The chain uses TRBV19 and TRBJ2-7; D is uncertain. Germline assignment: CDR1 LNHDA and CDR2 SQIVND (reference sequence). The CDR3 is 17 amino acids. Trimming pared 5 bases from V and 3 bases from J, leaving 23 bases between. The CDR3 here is CASSPTLSRAPLYEQYF. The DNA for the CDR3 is TGTGCCAGTAGTCCGACTCTATCGAGAGCTCCCCTCTACGAGCAGTACTTC.

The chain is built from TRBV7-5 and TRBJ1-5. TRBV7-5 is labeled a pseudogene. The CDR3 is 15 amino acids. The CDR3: CASSLGRGANQPQHF. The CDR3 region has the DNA TGTGCCAGCAGCTTGGGGAGGGGTGCCAATCAGCCCCAGCATTTT.

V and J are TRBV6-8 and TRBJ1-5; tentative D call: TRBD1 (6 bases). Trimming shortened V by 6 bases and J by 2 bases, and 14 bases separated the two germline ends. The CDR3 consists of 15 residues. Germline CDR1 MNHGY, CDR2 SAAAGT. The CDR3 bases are TGTGCCAGCAGAAATTTGGCAGGGGGCAATCAGCCCCAGCATTTT. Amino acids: CASRNLAGGNQPQHF.